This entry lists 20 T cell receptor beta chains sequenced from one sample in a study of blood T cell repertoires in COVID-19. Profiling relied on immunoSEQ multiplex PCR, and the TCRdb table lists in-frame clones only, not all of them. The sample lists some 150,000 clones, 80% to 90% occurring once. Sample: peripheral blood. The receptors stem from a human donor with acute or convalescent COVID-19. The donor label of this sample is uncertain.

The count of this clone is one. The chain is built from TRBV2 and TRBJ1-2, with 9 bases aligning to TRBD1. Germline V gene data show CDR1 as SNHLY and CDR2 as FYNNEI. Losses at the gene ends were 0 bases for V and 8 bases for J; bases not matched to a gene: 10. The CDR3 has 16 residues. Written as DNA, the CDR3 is TGTGCCAGCAGTGAAGCGGACAGGGGCTTCATTGGGGGCTACACCTTC. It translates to CASSEADRGFIGGYTF.

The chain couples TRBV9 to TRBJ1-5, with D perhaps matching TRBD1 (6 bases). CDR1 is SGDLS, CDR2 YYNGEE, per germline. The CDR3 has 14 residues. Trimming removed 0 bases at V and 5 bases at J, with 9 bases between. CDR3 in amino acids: CASSVGDTYQPQHF. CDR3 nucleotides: TGTGCCAGCAGCGTAGGGGACACCTATCAGCCCCAGCATTTT.

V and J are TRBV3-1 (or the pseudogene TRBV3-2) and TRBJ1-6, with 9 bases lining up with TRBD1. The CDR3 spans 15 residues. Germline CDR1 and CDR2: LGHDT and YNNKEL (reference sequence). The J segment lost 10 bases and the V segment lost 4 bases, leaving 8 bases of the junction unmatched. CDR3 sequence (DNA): TGTGCCAGCAGCCCGCCGGGACAGGGAAACTCACCCCTCCACTTT. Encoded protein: CASSPPGQGNSPLHF.

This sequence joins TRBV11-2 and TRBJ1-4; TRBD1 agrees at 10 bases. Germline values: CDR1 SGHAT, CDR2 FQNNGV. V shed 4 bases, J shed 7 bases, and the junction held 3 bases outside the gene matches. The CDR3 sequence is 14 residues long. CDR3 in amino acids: CASSSRTGGEKLFF. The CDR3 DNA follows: TGTGCCAGCAGCTCTAGGACAGGGGGTGAAAAACTGTTTTTT.

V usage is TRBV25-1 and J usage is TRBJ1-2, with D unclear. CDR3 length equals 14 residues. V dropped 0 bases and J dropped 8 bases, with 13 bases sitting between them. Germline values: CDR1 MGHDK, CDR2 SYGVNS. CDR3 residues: CASSEYESLGGYTF. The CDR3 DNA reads TGTGCCAGCAGTGAATATGAGAGTCTAGGAGGCTACACCTTC.

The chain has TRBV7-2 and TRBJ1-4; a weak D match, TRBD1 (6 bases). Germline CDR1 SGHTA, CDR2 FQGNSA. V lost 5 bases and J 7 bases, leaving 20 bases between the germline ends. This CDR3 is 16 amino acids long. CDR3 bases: TGTGCCAGCAGCCTCAGGGGAATCGGGACCGGTGAAAAACTGTTTTTT. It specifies CASSLRGIGTGEKLFF.

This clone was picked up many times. CDR3 residues: CASSLGQGPYGYTF. CDR3 sequence (DNA): TGTGCCAGCAGTCTAGGACAGGGCCCCTATGGCTACACCTTC. The V gene is TRBV6-5, the J gene TRBJ1-2; 8 nucleotides agree with TRBD1. CDR1 is MNHEY and CDR2 is SVGAGI in the germline V gene. Trimming at V came to 5 bases and at J to 4 bases, leaving 6 bases not matched to a gene. The CDR3 totals 14 residues.

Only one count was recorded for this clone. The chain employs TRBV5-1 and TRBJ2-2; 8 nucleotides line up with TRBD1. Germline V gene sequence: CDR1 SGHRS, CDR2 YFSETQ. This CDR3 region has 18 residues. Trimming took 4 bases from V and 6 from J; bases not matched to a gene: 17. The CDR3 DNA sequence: TGCGCCAGCAGCAGCCAGGGGGCGGTCTCCCTTTCCGCCGGGGAGCTGTTTTTT. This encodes CASSSQGAVSLSAGELFF.

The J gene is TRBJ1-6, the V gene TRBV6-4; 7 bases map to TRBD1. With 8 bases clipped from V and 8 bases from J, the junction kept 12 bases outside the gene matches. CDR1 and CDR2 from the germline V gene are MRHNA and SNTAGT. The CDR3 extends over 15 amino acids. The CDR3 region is CASSPTGKADSPLHF. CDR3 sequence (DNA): TGTGCCAGCTCCCCGACAGGGAAGGCGGATTCACCCCTCCACTTT.

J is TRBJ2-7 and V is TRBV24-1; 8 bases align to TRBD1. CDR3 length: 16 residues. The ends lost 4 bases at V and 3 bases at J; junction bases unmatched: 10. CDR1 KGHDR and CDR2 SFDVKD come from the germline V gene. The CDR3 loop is CATSETDRENIYEQYV. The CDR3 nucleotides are TGTGCCACCAGTGAGACGGACAGGGAGAACATCTACGAGCAGTACGTC.

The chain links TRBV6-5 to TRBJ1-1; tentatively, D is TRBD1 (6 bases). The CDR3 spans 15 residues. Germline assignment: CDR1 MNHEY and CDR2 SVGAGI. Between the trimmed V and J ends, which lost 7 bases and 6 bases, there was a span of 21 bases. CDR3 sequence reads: CASILQQGAASEAFF. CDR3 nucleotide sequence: TGTGCCAGCATCCTACAACAGGGAGCGGCGTCTGAAGCTTTCTTT.

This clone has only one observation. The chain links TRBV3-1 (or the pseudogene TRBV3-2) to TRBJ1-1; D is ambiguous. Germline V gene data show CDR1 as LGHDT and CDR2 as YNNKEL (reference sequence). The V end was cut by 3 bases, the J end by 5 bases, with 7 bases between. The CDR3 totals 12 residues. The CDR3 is CASSQTRTEAFF. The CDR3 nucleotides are TGTGCCAGCAGCCAGACTCGGACTGAAGCTTTCTTT.

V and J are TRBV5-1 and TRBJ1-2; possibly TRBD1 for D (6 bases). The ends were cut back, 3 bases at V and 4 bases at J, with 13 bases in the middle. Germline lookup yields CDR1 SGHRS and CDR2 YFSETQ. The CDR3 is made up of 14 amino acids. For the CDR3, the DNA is TGCGCCAGCAGCTCAGGGGACCCTAGCTATGGCTACACCTTC. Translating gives CASSSGDPSYGYTF.

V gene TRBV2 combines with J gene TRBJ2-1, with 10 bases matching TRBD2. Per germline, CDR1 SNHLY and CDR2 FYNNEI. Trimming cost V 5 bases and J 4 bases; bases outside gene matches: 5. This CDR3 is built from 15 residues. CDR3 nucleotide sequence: TGTGCCAGCAGTCCTCCTAGCGGGGGTTACAATGAGCAGTTCTTC. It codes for CASSPPSGGYNEQFF.

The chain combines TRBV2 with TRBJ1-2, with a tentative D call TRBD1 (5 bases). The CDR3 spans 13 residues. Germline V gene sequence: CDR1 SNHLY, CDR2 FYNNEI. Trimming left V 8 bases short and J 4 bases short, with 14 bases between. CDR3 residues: CASGGLSCYGYTF. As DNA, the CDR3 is TGTGCCAGCGGGGGACTTAGTTGCTATGGCTACACCTTC.

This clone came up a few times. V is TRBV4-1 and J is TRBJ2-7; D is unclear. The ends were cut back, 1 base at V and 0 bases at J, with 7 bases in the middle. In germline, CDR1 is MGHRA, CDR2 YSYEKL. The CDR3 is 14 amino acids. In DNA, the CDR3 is TGCGCCAGCAGCCAAGGCCGGAGCTCCTACGAGCAGTACGTC. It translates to CASSQGRSSYEQYV.

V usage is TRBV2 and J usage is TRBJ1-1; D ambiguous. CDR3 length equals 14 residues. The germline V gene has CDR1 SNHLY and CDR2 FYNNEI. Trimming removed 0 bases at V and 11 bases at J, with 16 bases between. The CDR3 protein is CASSEANSPTGAFF. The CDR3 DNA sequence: TGTGCCAGCAGTGAAGCCAACAGCCCAACTGGGGCTTTCTTT.

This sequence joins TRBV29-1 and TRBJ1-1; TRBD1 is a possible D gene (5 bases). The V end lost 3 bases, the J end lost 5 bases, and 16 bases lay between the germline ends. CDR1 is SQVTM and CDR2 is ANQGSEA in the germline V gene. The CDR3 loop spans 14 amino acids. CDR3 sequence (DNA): TGCAGCGTTGACGCCCAGGGTAGAAGGACTGAAGCTTTCTTT. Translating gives CSVDAQGRRTEAFF.

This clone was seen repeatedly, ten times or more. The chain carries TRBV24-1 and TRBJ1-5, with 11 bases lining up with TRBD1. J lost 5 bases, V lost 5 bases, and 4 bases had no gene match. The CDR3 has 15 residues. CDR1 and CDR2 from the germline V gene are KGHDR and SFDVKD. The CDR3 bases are TGTGCCACCAGTGGCCAGGACAGGGGGCATCAGCCCCAGCATTTT. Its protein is CATSGQDRGHQPQHF.

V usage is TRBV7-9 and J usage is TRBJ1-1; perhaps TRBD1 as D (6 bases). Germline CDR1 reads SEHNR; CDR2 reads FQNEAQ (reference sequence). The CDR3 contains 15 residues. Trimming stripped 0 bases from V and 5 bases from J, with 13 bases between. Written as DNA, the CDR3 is TGTGCCAGCAGCTTAGCGGGCGGGGGCCGGACTGAAGCTTTCTTT. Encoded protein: CASSLAGGGRTEAFF.